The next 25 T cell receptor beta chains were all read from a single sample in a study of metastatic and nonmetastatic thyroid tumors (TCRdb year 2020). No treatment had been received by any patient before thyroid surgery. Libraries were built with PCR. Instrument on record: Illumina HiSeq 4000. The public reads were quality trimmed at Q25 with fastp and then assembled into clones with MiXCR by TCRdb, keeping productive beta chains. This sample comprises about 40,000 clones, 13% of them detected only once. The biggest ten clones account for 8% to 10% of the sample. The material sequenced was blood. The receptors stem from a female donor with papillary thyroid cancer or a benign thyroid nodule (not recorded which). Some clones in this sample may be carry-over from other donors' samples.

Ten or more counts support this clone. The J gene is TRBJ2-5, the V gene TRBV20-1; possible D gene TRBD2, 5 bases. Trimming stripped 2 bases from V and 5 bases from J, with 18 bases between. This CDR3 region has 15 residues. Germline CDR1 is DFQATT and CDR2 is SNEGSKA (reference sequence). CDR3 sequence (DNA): TGCAGTGCTAGACCCATAACTAGGAGGAAGGAGACCCAGTACTTC. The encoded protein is CSARPITRRKETQYF.

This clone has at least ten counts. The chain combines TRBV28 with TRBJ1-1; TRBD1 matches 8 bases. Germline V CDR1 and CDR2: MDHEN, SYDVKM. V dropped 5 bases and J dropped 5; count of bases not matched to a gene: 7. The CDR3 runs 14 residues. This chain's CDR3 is CASSIRTGRTEAFF. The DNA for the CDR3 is TGTGCCAGCAGTATACGGACAGGGCGGACTGAAGCTTTCTTT.

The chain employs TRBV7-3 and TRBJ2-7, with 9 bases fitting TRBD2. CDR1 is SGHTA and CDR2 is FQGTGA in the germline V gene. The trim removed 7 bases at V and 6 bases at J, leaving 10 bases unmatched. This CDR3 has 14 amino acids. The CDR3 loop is CASISSGVASEQYF. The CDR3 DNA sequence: TGTGCCAGCATCTCTAGCGGGGTGGCGAGCGAGCAGTACTTC.

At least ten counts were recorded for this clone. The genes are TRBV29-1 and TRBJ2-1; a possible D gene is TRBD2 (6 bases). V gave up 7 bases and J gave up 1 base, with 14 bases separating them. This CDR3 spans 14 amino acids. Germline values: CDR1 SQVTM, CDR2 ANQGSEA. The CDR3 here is CSGERDSSYNEQFF. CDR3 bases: TGCAGCGGGGAACGGGACTCTTCCTACAATGAGCAGTTCTTC.

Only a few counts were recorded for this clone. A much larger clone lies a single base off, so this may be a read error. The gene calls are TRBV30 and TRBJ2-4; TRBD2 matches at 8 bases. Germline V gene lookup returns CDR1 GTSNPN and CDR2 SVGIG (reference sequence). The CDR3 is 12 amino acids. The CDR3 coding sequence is TGTGTCTTGCTAGCGGGCAAAAACATTCAGTACTTC. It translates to CVLLAGKNIQYF.

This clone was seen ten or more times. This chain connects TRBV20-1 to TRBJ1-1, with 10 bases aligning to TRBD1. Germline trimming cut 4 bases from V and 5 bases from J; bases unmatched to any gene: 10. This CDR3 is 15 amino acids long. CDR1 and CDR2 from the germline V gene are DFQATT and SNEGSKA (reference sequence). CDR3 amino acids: CSATPSGTGATEAFF. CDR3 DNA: TGCAGTGCTACCCCTTCGGGGACAGGGGCAACTGAAGCTTTCTTT.

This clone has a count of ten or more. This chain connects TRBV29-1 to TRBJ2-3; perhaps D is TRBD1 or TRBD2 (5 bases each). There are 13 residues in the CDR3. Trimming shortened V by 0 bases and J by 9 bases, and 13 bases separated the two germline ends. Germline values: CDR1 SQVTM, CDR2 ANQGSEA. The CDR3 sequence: CSVEEIQGATQYF. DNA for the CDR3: TGCAGCGTTGAAGAAATCCAGGGAGCAACGCAGTATTTT.

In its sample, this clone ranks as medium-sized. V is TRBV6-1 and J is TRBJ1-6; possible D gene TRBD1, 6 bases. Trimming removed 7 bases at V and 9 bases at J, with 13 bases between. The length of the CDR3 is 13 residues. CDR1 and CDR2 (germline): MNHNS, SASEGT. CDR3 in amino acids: CASTPGGGSPLHF. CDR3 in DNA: TGTGCCAGCACTCCCGGAGGGGGTTCACCCCTCCACTTT.

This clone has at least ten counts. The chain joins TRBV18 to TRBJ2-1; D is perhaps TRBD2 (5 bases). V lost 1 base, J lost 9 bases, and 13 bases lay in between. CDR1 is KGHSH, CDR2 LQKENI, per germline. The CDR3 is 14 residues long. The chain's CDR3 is CASSPRRELPEQFF. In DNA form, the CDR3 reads TGTGCCAGCTCACCACGACGGGAATTGCCTGAGCAGTTCTTC.

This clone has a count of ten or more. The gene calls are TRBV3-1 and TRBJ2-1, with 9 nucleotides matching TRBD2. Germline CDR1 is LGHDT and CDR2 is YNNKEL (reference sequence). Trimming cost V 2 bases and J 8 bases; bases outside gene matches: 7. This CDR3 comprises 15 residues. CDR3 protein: CASSQSAGGGDEQFF. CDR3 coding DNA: TGTGCCAGCAGCCAAAGTGCGGGAGGGGGGGATGAGCAGTTCTTC.

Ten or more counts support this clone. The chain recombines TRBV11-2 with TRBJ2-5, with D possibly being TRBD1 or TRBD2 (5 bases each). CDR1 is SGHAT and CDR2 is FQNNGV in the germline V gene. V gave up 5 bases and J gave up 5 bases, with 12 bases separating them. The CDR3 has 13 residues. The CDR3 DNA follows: TGTGCCAGCAGCCTCTCCGGGGCGGAGACCCAGTACTTC. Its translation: CASSLSGAETQYF.

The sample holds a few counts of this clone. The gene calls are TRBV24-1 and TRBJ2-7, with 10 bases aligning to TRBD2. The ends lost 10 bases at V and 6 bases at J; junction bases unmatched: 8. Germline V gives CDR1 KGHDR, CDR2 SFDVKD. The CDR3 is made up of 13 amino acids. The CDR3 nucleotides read TGTGCCACAAGTAGCGGGAGGTTGTGCGAGCAGTACTTC. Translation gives CATSSGRLCEQYF.

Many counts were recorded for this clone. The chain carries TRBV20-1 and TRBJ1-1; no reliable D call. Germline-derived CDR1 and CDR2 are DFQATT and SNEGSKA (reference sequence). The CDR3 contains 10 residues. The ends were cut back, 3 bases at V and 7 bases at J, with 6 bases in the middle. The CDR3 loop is CSASVDEAFF. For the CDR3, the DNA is TGCAGTGCTAGCGTAGATGAAGCTTTCTTT.

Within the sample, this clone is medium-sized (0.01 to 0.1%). This CDR3 reads CASSVLVNEQYF. CDR3 bases: TGTGCCAGCAGTGTTCTCGTGAACGAGCAGTACTTC. This chain links TRBV2 with TRBJ2-7; D gene uncertain. CDR3 length: 12 amino acids. The germline CDR1 and CDR2 sequences are SNHLY and FYNNEI. Trimming shortened V by 4 bases and J by 5 bases, and 9 bases separated the two germline ends.

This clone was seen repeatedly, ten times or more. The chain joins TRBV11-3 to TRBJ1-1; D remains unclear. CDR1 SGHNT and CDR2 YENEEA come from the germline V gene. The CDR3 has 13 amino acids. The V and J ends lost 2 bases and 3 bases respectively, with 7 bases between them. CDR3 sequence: CASSLSADTEAFF. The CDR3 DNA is TGTGCCAGCAGCTTATCGGCAGACACTGAAGCTTTCTTT.

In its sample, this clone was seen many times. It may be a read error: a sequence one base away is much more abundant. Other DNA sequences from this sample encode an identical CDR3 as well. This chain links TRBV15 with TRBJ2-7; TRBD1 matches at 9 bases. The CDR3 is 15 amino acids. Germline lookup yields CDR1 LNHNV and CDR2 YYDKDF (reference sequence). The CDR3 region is CATSRERDRAYEQYF. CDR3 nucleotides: TGTGCCACCAGCAGAGAACGGGACAGGGCCTATGAGCAGTACTTC.

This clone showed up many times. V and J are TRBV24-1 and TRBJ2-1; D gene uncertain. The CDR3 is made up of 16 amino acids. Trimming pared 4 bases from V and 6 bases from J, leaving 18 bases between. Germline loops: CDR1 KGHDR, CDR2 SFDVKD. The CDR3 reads CATSDPYDVAGNEQFF. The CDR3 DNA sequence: TGTGCCACCAGTGACCCCTATGATGTAGCCGGCAATGAGCAGTTCTTC.

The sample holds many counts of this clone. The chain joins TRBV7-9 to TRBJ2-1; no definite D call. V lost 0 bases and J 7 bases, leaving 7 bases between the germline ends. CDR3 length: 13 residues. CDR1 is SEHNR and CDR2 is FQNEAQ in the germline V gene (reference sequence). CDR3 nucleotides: TGTGCCAGCAGCTTAGCGAGGAATAATGAGCAGTTCTTC. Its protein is CASSLARNNEQFF.

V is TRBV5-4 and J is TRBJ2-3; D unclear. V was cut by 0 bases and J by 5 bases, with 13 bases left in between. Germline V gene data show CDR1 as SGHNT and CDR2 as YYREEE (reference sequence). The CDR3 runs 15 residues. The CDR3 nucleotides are TGTGCCAGCAGCTTGGGCTTGGGCCGACAAGATACGCAGTATTTT. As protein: CASSLGLGRQDTQYF.

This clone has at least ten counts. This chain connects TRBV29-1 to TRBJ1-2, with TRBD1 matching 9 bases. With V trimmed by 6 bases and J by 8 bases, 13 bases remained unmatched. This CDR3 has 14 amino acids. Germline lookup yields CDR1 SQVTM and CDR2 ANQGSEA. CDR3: CSVSGQQGALGYTF. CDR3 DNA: TGCAGCGTCAGCGGACAACAGGGGGCTTTAGGCTACACCTTC.

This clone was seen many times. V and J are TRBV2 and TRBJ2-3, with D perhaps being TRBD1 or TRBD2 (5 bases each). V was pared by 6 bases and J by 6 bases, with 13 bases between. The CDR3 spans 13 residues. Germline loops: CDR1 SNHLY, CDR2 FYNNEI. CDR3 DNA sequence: TGTGCCAGCAGCCAGGGACCCACGGATACGCAGTATTTT. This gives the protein CASSQGPTDTQYF.

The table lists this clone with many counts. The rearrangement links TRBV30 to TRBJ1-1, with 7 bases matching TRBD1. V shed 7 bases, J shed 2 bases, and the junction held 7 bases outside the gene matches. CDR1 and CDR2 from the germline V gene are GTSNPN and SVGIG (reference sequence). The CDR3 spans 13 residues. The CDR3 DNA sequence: TGTGCCTATCTGACAGGGTACAACACTGAAGCTTTCTTT. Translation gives CAYLTGYNTEAFF.

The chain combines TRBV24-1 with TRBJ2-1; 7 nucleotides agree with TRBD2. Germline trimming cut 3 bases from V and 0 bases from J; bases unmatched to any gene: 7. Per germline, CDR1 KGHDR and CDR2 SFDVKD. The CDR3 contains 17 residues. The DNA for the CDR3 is TGTGCCACCAGTGATATTAGGGGCGGGAGCTCCTACAATGAGCAGTTCTTC. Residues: CATSDIRGGSSYNEQFF.

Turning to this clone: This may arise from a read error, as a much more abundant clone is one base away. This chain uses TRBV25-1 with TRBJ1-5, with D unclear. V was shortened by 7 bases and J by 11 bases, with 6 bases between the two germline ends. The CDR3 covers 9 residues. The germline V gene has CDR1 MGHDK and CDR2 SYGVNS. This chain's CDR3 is CASILTQHF. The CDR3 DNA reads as TGTGCCAGCATTCTAACCCAGCATTTT. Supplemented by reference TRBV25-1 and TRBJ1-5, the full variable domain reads EADIYQTPRYLVIGTGKKITLECSQTMGHDKMYWYQQDPGMELHLIHYSYGVNSTEKGDLSSESTVSRIRTEHFPLTLESARPSHTSQYLCASILTQHFGDGTRLSIL.

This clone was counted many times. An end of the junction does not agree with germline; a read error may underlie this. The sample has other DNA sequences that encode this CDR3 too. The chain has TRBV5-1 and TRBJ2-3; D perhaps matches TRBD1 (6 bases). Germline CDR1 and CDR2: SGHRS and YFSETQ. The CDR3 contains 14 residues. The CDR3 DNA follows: TGCGCCAGCAGTTTGGGGGCCCCCACAGATACGCAGTATTTT. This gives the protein CASSLGAPTDTQYF.